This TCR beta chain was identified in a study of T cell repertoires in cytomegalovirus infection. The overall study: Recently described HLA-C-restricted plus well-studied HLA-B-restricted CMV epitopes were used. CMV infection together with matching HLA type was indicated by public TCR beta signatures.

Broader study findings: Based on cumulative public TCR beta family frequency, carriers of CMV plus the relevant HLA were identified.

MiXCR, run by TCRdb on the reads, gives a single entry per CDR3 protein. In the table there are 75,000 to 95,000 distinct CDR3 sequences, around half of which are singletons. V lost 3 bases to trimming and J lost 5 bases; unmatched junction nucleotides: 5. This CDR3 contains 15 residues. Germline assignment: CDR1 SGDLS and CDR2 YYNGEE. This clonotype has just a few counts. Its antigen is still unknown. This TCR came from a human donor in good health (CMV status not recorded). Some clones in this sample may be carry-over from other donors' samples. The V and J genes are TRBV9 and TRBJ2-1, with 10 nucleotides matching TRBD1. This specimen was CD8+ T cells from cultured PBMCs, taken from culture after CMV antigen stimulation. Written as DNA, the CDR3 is TGTGCCAGCAGCGAAACCGGGACAGGGGACAATGAGCAGTTCTTC. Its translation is CASSETGTGDNEQFF.